This TCR beta chain originates from a study of blood T cell repertoires in COVID-19. Study-wide background: Samples representing acute and convalescent COVID-19 were sourced from the United States, Italy and Spain.

The germline CDR1 and CDR2 sequences are SGHDT and YYEEEE. Trimming removed 6 bases from V and 6 bases from J, with 15 bases in between. The CDR3 is 14 residues long. Sequencing used immunoSEQ multiplex PCR; TCRdb keeps in-frame clones, though not all of them. Seen here are 70,000 or so clones, 79% observed once, and the top ten hold 16%. This clone has only one observation. The sequencing sample was made of peripheral blood. The origin of this receptor is a man between 60 and 75 years old with acute or convalescent COVID-19. The V call is TRBV5-6, the J call TRBJ2-2; the D gene is possibly TRBD1 (7 bases). This CDR3 is CASTHTGEAGELFF. The CDR3 nucleotides read TGTGCCAGCACCCACACAGGGGAGGCCGGGGAGCTGTTTTTT. Full variable domain (outside the CDR3, taken from reference TRBV5-6 and TRBJ2-2): DAGVTQSPTHLIKTRGQQVTLRCSPKSGHDTVSWYQQALGQGPQFIFQYYEEEERQRGNFPDRFSGHQFPNYSSELNVNALLLGDSALYLCASTHTGEAGELFFGEGSRLTVL.